The 21 T cell receptor beta chains below all came from one sample that was sequenced in a study of T cell repertoires in cytomegalovirus infection. TCRdb passed the reads through MiXCR, listing each CDR3 protein once. The repertoire holds about 180,000 distinct CDR3 sequences, with 20% to 25% as singletons. These receptors have no identified antigens. Sample: CD8+ T cells from cultured PBMCs, taken from culture after CMV antigen stimulation. These receptors all come from a human donor in good health (CMV status not recorded). Some clones in this sample may be carry-over from other donors' samples.

This sequence joins TRBV5-6 and TRBJ2-7; the D gene could be TRBD1 or TRBD2 (5 bases each). CDR3 length: 12 residues. Germline CDR1 SGHDT, CDR2 YYEEEE. Trimming cost V 0 bases and J 6 bases, with 7 bases left between them. This chain's CDR3 is CASSLAGSEQYF. CDR3 nucleotide sequence: TGTGCCAGCAGCTTGGCAGGGAGCGAGCAGTACTTC. The complete variable domain, with remaining parts taken from reference TRBV5-6 and TRBJ2-7, reads DAGVTQSPTHLIKTRGQQVTLRCSPKSGHDTVSWYQQALGQGPQFIFQYYEEEERQRGNFPDRFSGHQFPNYSSELNVNALLLGDSALYLCASSLAGSEQYFGPGTRLTVT.

The chain carries TRBV11-2 and TRBJ1-2; TRBD1 matches at 7 bases. Trimming took 6 bases from V and 6 from J; bases not matched to a gene: 4. Per the germline V gene, CDR1 is SGHAT and CDR2 is FQNNGV. The CDR3 contains 12 residues. The CDR3 region has the DNA TGTGCCAGCAGTTTCGGACAGGATGGCTACACCTTC. It yields the protein CASSFGQDGYTF.

As regards this clonotype: The limits of the CDR3 on the DNA are not certain, so only TCRdb's listed CDR3 is given. The V call is TRBV28, the J call TRBJ2-1; the table names TRBD2, a call not compared with the DNA. Germline assignment: CDR1 MDHEN and CDR2 SYDVKM. The CDR3 length equals 15 residues, ends included. CDR3: CATRSVPAYYNEQFF.

The rearrangement links TRBV4-1 to TRBJ2-2, with 9 bases aligning to TRBD2. This CDR3 is built from 17 residues. V dropped 0 bases and J dropped 7; count of bases not matched to a gene: 9. Germline CDR1 is MGHRA and CDR2 is YSYEKL. CDR3 nucleotide sequence: TGCGCCAGCAGCCAAGAGCCCAGCGGGGGGACGAACGGGGAGCTGTTTTTT. As protein: CASSQEPSGGTNGELFF.

This clonotype has more than one count but fewer than ten. The V and J genes are TRBV20-1 and TRBJ1-5; 9 nucleotides align to TRBD1. V was pared by 4 bases and J by 4 bases, with 5 bases of the junction left unmatched. CDR1 and CDR2 (germline): DFQATT, SNEGSKA (reference sequence). CDR3 length: 14 amino acids. The CDR3 nucleotides read TGCAGTGCTACGGACAGGGGTCGTAATCAGCCCCAGCATTTT. Translating it yields CSATDRGRNQPQHF.

This clonotype occurred a few times. The V gene is TRBV2, the J gene TRBJ2-1; 15 bases map to TRBD2. The V gene's germline CDR1 is SNHLY and CDR2 FYNNEI. This CDR3 has 19 residues. J gave up 4 bases and V 1 base, and 8 bases lay outside the gene matches. CDR3 DNA sequence: TGTGCCAGCAGTGAAGGGACTAGCGGGGGGGCCTCTCCGTACAATGAGCAGTTCTTC. This sequence encodes CASSEGTSGGASPYNEQFF.

The V gene is TRBV7-9, the J gene TRBJ1-1; D unclear. The CDR3 totals 12 residues. Between the trimmed V and J ends, which lost 5 bases and 7 bases, there was a span of 11 bases. CDR1 is SEHNR and CDR2 is FQNEAQ in the germline V gene (reference sequence). The CDR3 DNA sequence: TGTGCCAGCAGCCCCAGACCTGGTGAAGCTTTCTTT. Protein: CASSPRPGEAFF.

This clonotype showed up just a few times. The genes are TRBV4-2 and TRBJ1-2; 8 bases map to TRBD1. The CDR3 is made up of 15 amino acids. Unmatched junction bases numbered 11, after V lost 5 bases and J lost 6 bases. The germline V gene encodes CDR1 LGHNA and CDR2 YNFKEQ. The CDR3 reads CASSLAQGASDGYTF. In DNA form, the CDR3 reads TGTGCCAGCAGCTTAGCGCAGGGGGCTAGTGATGGCTACACCTTC.

This clonotype has more than one count but fewer than ten. This chain joins TRBV6-5 and TRBJ1-1; D call uncertain. Germline V lookup: CDR1 MNHEY, CDR2 SVGAGI. The V end was cut by 6 bases, the J end by 3 bases, with 11 bases between. This CDR3 contains 13 residues. In DNA, the CDR3 is TGTGCCAGCAGCCCATACCTGGACACTGAAGCTTTCTTT. Amino acid sequence: CASSPYLDTEAFF.

The J gene is TRBJ1-1, the V gene TRBV7-8; 9 bases fit TRBD1. The germline CDR1 and CDR2 sequences are SGHVS and FQNEAQ. J gave up 3 bases and V 4 bases, and 3 bases lay outside the gene matches. This CDR3 is built from 14 residues. CDR3 protein: CASSSTGGYTEAFF. The CDR3 nucleotides are TGTGCCAGCAGCTCGACAGGGGGATACACTGAAGCTTTCTTT.

V and J are TRBV29-1 and TRBJ1-2, with D tentatively TRBD1 (5 bases). Between the trimmed V and J ends, which lost 0 bases and 6 bases, there was a span of 8 bases. The CDR3 spans 12 residues. Germline assignment: CDR1 SQVTM and CDR2 ANQGSEA. This CDR3 is CSVEDRGDGYTF. In nucleotides, the CDR3 is TGCAGCGTTGAAGACCGGGGGGATGGCTACACCTTC. Filled out from reference TRBV29-1 and TRBJ1-2, the complete variable domain reads SAVISQKPSRDICQRGTSLTIQCQVDSQVTMMFWYRQQPGQSLTLIATANQGSEATYESGFVIDKFPISRPNLTFSTLTVSNMSPEDSSIYLCSVEDRGDGYTFGSGTRLTVV.

The chain couples TRBV28 to TRBJ2-2, with D unresolved. Per germline, CDR1 MDHEN and CDR2 SYDVKM. The CDR3 runs to 14 residues. V was shortened by 6 bases and J by 6 bases, with 14 bases between the two germline ends. CDR3 DNA: TGTGCCAGCAGGGTCGGCGCTCGGGCCGGGGAGCTGTTTTTT. This codes for CASRVGARAGELFF.

This clonotype has a handful of counts. CDR3 nucleotides: TGTGCCATCAGTGCCTCCGGGGCCATAACGAACACCGGGGAGCTGTTTTTT. As protein: CAISASGAITNTGELFF. The chain combines TRBV10-3 with TRBJ2-2; the D gene could be TRBD1 or TRBD2 (5 bases each). The V gene lost 4 bases and the J gene lost 0 bases, with 15 bases spanning the gap. Germline-derived CDR1 and CDR2 are ENHRY and SYGVKD. The CDR3 totals 17 residues.

The chain couples TRBV7-6 to TRBJ1-1, with TRBD1 as a possible D gene (6 bases). The V gene lost 1 base and the J gene lost 2 bases, with 11 bases spanning the gap. This CDR3 is built from 15 residues. From germline, CDR1 is SGHVS and CDR2 FNYEAQ. The CDR3 sequence: CASSLEARGNTEAFF. The CDR3 nucleotides read TGTGCCAGCAGCTTAGAGGCCAGGGGTAACACTGAAGCTTTCTTT.

This clonotype was seen a handful of times. The chain uses TRBV28 and TRBJ2-2; 7 positions agree with TRBD1. The trim removed 2 bases at V and 3 bases at J, leaving 9 bases unmatched. The CDR3 has 17 residues. Germline CDR1 is MDHEN and CDR2 is SYDVKM. In DNA form, the CDR3 reads TGTGCCAGCAGTTTACTCTGGCAGGGGGTACACACCGGGGAGCTGTTTTTT. This gives the protein CASSLLWQGVHTGELFF.

This CDR3 reads CASSPEASGGAREQFF. The CDR3 nucleotides read TGTGCCAGCAGCCCGGAGGCTAGCGGGGGGGCTCGAGAGCAGTTCTTC. The V call is TRBV7-6, the J call TRBJ2-1, with 12 bases matching TRBD2. V was pared by 5 bases and J by 10 bases, with 12 bases of the junction left unmatched. Germline V lookup: CDR1 SGHVS, CDR2 FNYEAQ. The CDR3 has 16 residues.

The DNA of the CDR3 is TGTGCCAGCAGCTTAGAGGGCCTAGCGGGGGGAAATACGCAGTATTTT. This codes for CASSLEGLAGGNTQYF. This chain uses TRBV7-2 with TRBJ2-3, with 11 bases matching TRBD2. Germline assignment: CDR1 SGHTA and CDR2 FQGNSA. This CDR3 contains 16 residues. V lost 1 base to trimming and J lost 7 bases; unmatched junction nucleotides: 7.

The V gene is TRBV7-8, the J gene TRBJ2-5, with a tentative D call TRBD1 (6 bases). Trimming took off 1 base at V and 2 bases at J, with 14 bases between the two ends. Germline-derived CDR1 and CDR2 are SGHVS and FQNEAQ. The CDR3 contains 16 residues. CDR3 nucleotides: TGTGCCAGCAGCTTAGTTCGGACAGTTCCTCAAGAGACCCAGTACTTC. Translation: CASSLVRTVPQETQYF. The full variable domain, rest sourced from reference TRBV7-8 and TRBJ2-5, is GAGVSQSPRYKVAKRGQDVALRCDPISGHVSLFWYQQALGQGPEFLTYFQNEAQLDKSGLPSDRFFAERPEGSVSTLKIQRTQQEDSAVYLCASSLVRTVPQETQYFGPGTRLLVL.

The chain uses TRBV7-2 and TRBJ2-7, with TRBD1 identical over 9 bases. J gave up 5 bases and V 5 bases, and 16 bases lay outside the gene matches. The CDR3 contains 17 residues. From germline, CDR1 is SGHTA and CDR2 FQGNSA. CDR3 in DNA: TGTGCCAGCAGCCCACAAATGGGGACAGGGAATTTCCACGAGCAGTACTTC. It encodes CASSPQMGTGNFHEQYF.

This clonotype was seen a single time. V is TRBV4-1 and J is TRBJ1-1, with D possibly being TRBD1 (6 bases). CDR1 MGHRA and CDR2 YSYEKL come from the germline V gene. CDR3 length: 16 amino acids. The V gene lost 1 base and the J gene lost 1 base, with 13 bases spanning the gap. The CDR3: CASSQGLGGENTEAFF. The DNA of the CDR3 is TGCGCCAGCAGCCAAGGGTTAGGGGGGGAGAACACTGAAGCTTTCTTT.

This sequence joins TRBV11-2 and TRBJ1-1; 8 bases fit TRBD1. Per the germline V gene, CDR1 is SGHAT and CDR2 is FQNNGV. The CDR3 is 14 amino acids. V dropped 5 bases and J dropped 7; count of bases not matched to a gene: 9. DNA for the CDR3: TGTGCCAGCAGCCGGACAGGGAATCATAATGAAGCTTTCTTT. Amino acids: CASSRTGNHNEAFF.